The rows below give T cell receptor beta chains drawn from one sample of a study of cytomegalovirus exposure and HLA in healthy donors. TCRdb's table, derived via immunoSEQ multiplex PCR, lists solely in-frame clones and lacks some. Of some 180,000 clones listed, roughly 86% are singletons. Specimen: PBMCs. The receptors here all came from a man aged 25-45 years in good health and CMV-seropositive. CDR3s include the opening cysteine and the closing phenylalanine or tryptophan. D genes are given only for firm matches.

v_call: TRBV7-7; d_call: -; j_call: TRBJ2-3; cdr3_aa: CASSLSAGPMSTQYF; cdr3_nt: TGTGCTAGCAGCTTATCAGCGGGCCCAATGAGTACGCAGTATTTT
v_call: TRBV19; d_call: -; j_call: TRBJ1-4; cdr3_aa: CASSASGRQGGEKLFF; cdr3_nt: TGTGCCAGTAGCGCATCGGGGAGGCAGGGTGGTGAAAAACTGTTTTTT
v_call: TRBV2; d_call: -; j_call: TRBJ1-1; cdr3_aa: CASSDLIGSLMNTEAFF; cdr3_nt: TGTGCCAGCAGTGATTTGATAGGCTCTCTCATGAACACTGAAGCTTTCTTT
v_call: TRBV11-1; d_call: -; j_call: TRBJ2-1; cdr3_aa: CASSHQGDVAGEQFF; cdr3_nt: TGTGCCAGCAGCCACCAGGGAGATGTTGCGGGTGAGCAGTTCTTC
v_call: TRBV30; d_call: -; j_call: TRBJ2-7; cdr3_aa: CAWSVFPGTEQYF; cdr3_nt: TGTGCCTGGAGTGTATTTCCCGGGACCGAGCAGTACTTC
v_call: TRBV7-9; d_call: -; j_call: TRBJ1-2; cdr3_aa: CASSLDGPTYGYTF; cdr3_nt: TGTGCCAGCAGCTTAGATGGACCAACCTATGGCTACACCTTC
v_call: TRBV5-1; d_call: TRBD2; j_call: TRBJ2-1; cdr3_aa: CASSSLRTSGYNEQFF; cdr3_nt: TGCGCCAGCAGCTCCCTGAGAACTAGCGGATACAATGAGCAGTTCTTC
v_call: TRBV7-2; d_call: -; j_call: TRBJ2-7; cdr3_aa: CASSLGPNYEQYF; cdr3_nt: TGTGCCAGCAGCTTAGGGCCGAACTACGAGCAGTACTTC
v_call: TRBV2; d_call: TRBD2; j_call: TRBJ2-1; cdr3_aa: CASTSSGTYNEQFF; cdr3_nt: TGTGCCAGCACTTCTAGCGGGACTTACAATGAGCAGTTCTTC
v_call: TRBV9; d_call: TRBD2; j_call: TRBJ2-1; cdr3_aa: CASSLAGAPHNEQFF; cdr3_nt: TGTGCCAGCAGTTTAGCGGGAGCGCCGCACAATGAGCAGTTCTTC
v_call: TRBV9; d_call: -; j_call: TRBJ1-2; cdr3_aa: CASSVGALRGYGYTF; cdr3_nt: TGTGCCAGCAGCGTAGGAGCCCTTCGGGGCTATGGCTACACCTTC
v_call: TRBV29-1; d_call: -; j_call: TRBJ1-3; cdr3_aa: CSVTHGAGNTIYF; cdr3_nt: TGCAGCGTTACCCACGGGGCGGGAAACACCATATATTTT
v_call: TRBV29-1; d_call: -; j_call: TRBJ1-1; cdr3_aa: CNANDGDTEAFF; cdr3_nt: TGCAACGCAAACGACGGGGACACTGAAGCTTTCTTT
v_call: TRBV30; d_call: TRBD1; j_call: TRBJ2-3; cdr3_aa: CAWSVLGAGGPDTQYF; cdr3_nt: TGTGCCTGGAGTGTACTGGGGGCAGGGGGTCCAGATACGCAGTATTTT
v_call: TRBV10-1; d_call: -; j_call: TRBJ1-5; cdr3_aa: CASILLGACEDQPQHF; cdr3_nt: TGCGCCAGCATCCTCTTGGGGGCTTGCGAGGATCAGCCCCAGCATTTT
v_call: TRBV10-2; d_call: -; j_call: TRBJ1-2; cdr3_aa: CASRGERQTYGYTF; cdr3_nt: TGCGCCAGCAGGGGGGAGAGGCAAACCTATGGCTACACCTTC